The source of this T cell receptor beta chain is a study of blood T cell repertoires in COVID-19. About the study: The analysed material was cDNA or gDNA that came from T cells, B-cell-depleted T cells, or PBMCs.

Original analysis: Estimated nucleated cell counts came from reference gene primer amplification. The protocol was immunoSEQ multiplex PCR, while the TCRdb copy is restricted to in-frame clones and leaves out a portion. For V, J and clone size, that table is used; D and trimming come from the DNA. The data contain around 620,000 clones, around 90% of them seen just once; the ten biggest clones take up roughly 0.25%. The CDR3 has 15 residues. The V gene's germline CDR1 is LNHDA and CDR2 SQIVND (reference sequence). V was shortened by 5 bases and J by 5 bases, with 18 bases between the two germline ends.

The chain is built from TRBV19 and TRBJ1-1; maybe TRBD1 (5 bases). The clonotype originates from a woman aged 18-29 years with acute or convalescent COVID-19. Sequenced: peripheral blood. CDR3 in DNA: TGTGCCAGTAGTCCCAAGACAGATCTATGGACTGAAGCTTTCTTT. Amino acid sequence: CASSPKTDLWTEAFF.